This T cell receptor beta chain was captured in a study of blood T cell repertoires in COVID-19. Generated by immunoSEQ multiplex PCR, the TCRdb table keeps only in-frame clones and is missing some. The repertoire holds a few hundred thousand clones, with 80% to 90% as singletons. The count of this clone is one. Trimming removed 1 base from V and 0 bases from J, with 10 bases in between. Germline lookup yields CDR1 SEHNR and CDR2 FQNEAQ (reference sequence). The CDR3 extends over 16 amino acids. The chain combines TRBV7-9 with TRBJ2-1; tentatively, D is TRBD2 (5 bases). The receptor's source is a woman in her forties or fifties who had recovered from COVID-19. The sample taken for sequencing was PBMCs or T cells enriched from blood (not recorded which). In nucleotides, the CDR3 is TGTGCCAGCAGCTTAGTGAGCGGCAACTCCTACAATGAGCAGTTCTTC. This sequence encodes CASSLVSGNSYNEQFF.